This is a list of T cell receptor beta chains from one sample in a study of control samples from healthy donors and cancer patients. TCRdb's copy holds only in-frame clones and misses some; the assay was immunoSEQ multiplex PCR. This sample has approximately 79,000 clones, with approximately 90% found just once. The sequenced material came from blood. Receptors originate from a man over 45 in good health. The CDR3 runs from the conserved cysteine through the conserved F or W. The order of the fields is clone size, V gene, D gene, J gene, CDR3 length, CDR3 DNA, CDR3 protein. The D gene is left open where the match is weak. Clone size, where shown, is once, few, many, or a class for clones that have expanded.

>.|TRBV4-1|.|TRBJ2-3|19
TGCGCCAGCAGCCGCCTGAGCCAGGGTAACGGCGGGGGCACAGATACGCAGTATTTT
CASSRLSQGNGGGTDTQYF
>.|TRBV6-1|.|TRBJ1-4|14
TGTGCCAGCCAGGCTCCGGCAACTAATGAAAAACTGTTTTTT
CASQAPATNEKLFF
>once|TRBV9|.|TRBJ1-6|19
TGTGCCAGCAGCGTAGCTACTGGAAGGGCTGGCTCCTATAATTCACCCCTCCACTTT
CASSVATGRAGSYNSPLHF
>.|TRBV13|.|TRBJ2-5|14
TGTGCCAGCAGCCCGCGGACCTGGGAAGAGACCCAGTACTTC
CASSPRTWEETQYF
>few|TRBV19|TRBD1|TRBJ1-1|16
TGTGCCAGTAGTATAAATCTATACAGGGGGCGGACTGAAGCTTTCTTT
CASSINLYRGRTEAFF
>.|TRBV18|.|TRBJ2-7|13
TGTGCCAGCTCGCTCACCGAGGGCTACGAGCAGTACTTC
CASSLTEGYEQYF
>.|TRBV19|.|TRBJ1-1|11
TGTGCCAGTATTCTTGGGCCTGAAGCTTTCTTT
CASILGPEAFF
>.|TRBV13|.|TRBJ1-6|16
TGTGCCAGCAGCTTATATGGCGCAGGGACGGGGTCACCCCTCCACTTT
CASSLYGAGTGSPLHF
>once|TRBV6-5|TRBD1|TRBJ2-4|14
TGTGCCAGCAGACAGGGGCGCCCCCAAAACATTCAGTACTTC
CASRQGRPQNIQYF
>.|TRBV5-4|.|TRBJ1-2|14
TGTGCCAGCAGCCCCAAGTCGACTAACTATGGCTACACCTTC
CASSPKSTNYGYTF
>.|TRBV3-1/TRBV3-2|.|TRBJ2-7|13
TGTGCCAGCACCCCCGGGACACCTTACGAGCAGTACTTC
CASTPGTPYEQYF
>.|TRBV7-9|TRBD1|TRBJ2-7|13
TGTGCCAGCAGCGCGGACCACAGGGGGCAGCAGTACTTC
CASSADHRGQQYF
>.|TRBV4-2|TRBD2|TRBJ2-1|16
TGTGCCAGCAGCCAAGATAACGGCGGGGGGTACAATGAGCAGTTCTTC
CASSQDNGGGYNEQFF
>.|TRBV10-3|.|TRBJ2-3|15
TGTGCCATCAGCCAGGGGGGGCCGGAAGGAGATACGCAGTATTTT
CAISQGGPEGDTQYF
>.|TRBV5-1|.|TRBJ1-5|17
TGCGCCAGCAGCTTGGGTGGCGGCTTAACCTTCAATCAGCCCCAGCATTTT
CASSLGGGLTFNQPQHF
>.|TRBV6-5|.|TRBJ1-2|13
TGTGCCAGCAGCCTCGGAGGATCCCCCGGCTACACCTTC
CASSLGGSPGYTF
>.|TRBV2|TRBD1|TRBJ2-3|14
TGTGCCAGCACCCTGGGGACAGGGAGTTATACGCAGTATTTT
CASTLGTGSYTQYF
>.|TRBV4-2|.|TRBJ2-7|15
TGTGCCAGCAGCCAAGGGGCCTTTTCTAGGGACGAGCAGTACTTC
CASSQGAFSRDEQYF
>.|TRBV5-8|.|TRBJ1-5|13
TGTGCCAGCAGCTTGGGGGAGAGGGCGCCCCAGCATTTT
CASSLGERAPQHF
>few|TRBV30|.|TRBJ2-7|13
TGTGCCTGGAGTGAAGGCCGCCGCTTCGAGCAGTACTTC
CAWSEGRRFEQYF
>.|TRBV19|TRBD1|TRBJ1-1|14
TGTGCCAGTAGGGTGTCGGCAGGGGGCACTGAAGCTTTCTTT
CASRVSAGGTEAFF
>.|TRBV6-2/TRBV6-3|.|TRBJ2-3|14
TGTGCCAGCAGTTACTCAGGGGACACAGATACGCAGTATTTT
CASSYSGDTDTQYF
>.|TRBV23-1|.|TRBJ1-5|13
TGCGCCAGCATAACGCATAGCAATCAGCCCCAGCATTTT
CASITHSNQPQHF
>.|TRBV10-3|.|TRBJ1-2|14
TGTGCCATCAGTGATTCGGCTTTTAACTATGGCTACACCTTC
CAISDSAFNYGYTF
>.|TRBV5-5|.|TRBJ2-2|13
TGTGCCAGCAGCTTGAGACCGTCCGGGGAGCTGTTTTTT
CASSLRPSGELFF
>.|TRBV6-5|.|TRBJ1-2|14
TGTGCCAGCAGTACCCCCGGACGGTTCTGGGGCTACACCTTC
CASSTPGRFWGYTF
>once|TRBV7-9|TRBD1|TRBJ2-1|14
TGTGCCAGCAACCCAGGGGGTGGCTACAATGAGCAGTTCTTC
CASNPGGGYNEQFF
>.|TRBV27|TRBD1|TRBJ1-2|14
TGTGCCAGCAGTTTAAACAGGGGAAACTATGGCTACACCTTC
CASSLNRGNYGYTF
>.|TRBV30|.|TRBJ2-2|12
TGTGCCTGGATGAAGGGGCCCGGGGAGCTGTTTTTT
CAWMKGPGELFF
>.|TRBV27|.|TRBJ2-2|14
TGTGCCAGCAGTTTACAGGGTATCACCGGGGAGCTGTTTTTT
CASSLQGITGELFF
>.|TRBV6-5|TRBD1|TRBJ1-5|14
TGTGCCAGCGGCCGGGACAGGGGGCTTCAGCCCCAGCATTTT
CASGRDRGLQPQHF
>.|TRBV7-9|TRBD1|TRBJ1-1|14
TGTGCCAGCAGCGCGGGACAGGGGGCCACTGAAGCTTTCTTT
CASSAGQGATEAFF
>.|TRBV6-2/TRBV6-3|.|TRBJ1-4|18
TGTGCCAGCAGTTATCATCGGGACCGCGACCATGTAAATGAAAAACTGTTTTTT
CASSYHRDRDHVNEKLFF
>.|TRBV2|TRBD1|TRBJ1-2|14
TGTGCCAGCAGGGGACAGGGAGGGAACTATGGCTACACCTTC
CASRGQGGNYGYTF
>.|TRBV5-1|TRBD2|TRBJ2-2|18
TGCGCCAGCAGCTTGAGGGCTAGCGGGGGGACTTACACCGGGGAGCTGTTTTTT
CASSLRASGGTYTGELFF